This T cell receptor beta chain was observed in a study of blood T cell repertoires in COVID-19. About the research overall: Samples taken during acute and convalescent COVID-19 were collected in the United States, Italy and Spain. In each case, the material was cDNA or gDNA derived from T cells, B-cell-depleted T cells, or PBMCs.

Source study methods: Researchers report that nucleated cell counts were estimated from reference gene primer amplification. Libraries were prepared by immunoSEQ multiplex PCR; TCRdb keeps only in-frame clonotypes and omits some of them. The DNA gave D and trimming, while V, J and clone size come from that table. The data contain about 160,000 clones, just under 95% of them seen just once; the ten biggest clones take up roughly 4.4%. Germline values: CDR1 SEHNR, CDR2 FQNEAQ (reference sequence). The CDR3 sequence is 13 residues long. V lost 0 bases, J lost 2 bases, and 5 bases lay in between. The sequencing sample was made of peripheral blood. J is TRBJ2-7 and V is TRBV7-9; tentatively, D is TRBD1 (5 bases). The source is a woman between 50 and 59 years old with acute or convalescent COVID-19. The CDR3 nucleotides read TGTGCCAGCAGCTTAGCGGGGCCCTACGAGCAGTACTTC. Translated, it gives CASSLAGPYEQYF.